These 22 T cell receptor beta chains originate from one sample sequenced in a study of cytomegalovirus exposure and HLA in healthy donors. Primers: 60 Vbeta forward and 13 Jbeta reverse. TCRdb's copy holds only in-frame clones and misses some; the assay was immunoSEQ multiplex PCR. The sample records 110,000 to 150,000 clones, 65% to 80% being singletons. Sequencing was performed on PBMCs. Receptors originate from a male donor in good health and CMV-seronegative.

This clone was detected a few times. The chain joins TRBV11-2 to TRBJ2-5; D possibly corresponds to TRBD1 (5 bases). This CDR3 is built from 11 residues. The V and J ends lost 4 bases and 5 bases respectively, with 5 bases between them. Germline V CDR1 and CDR2: SGHAT, FQNNGV. The CDR3, as DNA: TGTGCCAGCAGCTCAGGGGAGACCCAGTACTTC. Amino acids: CASSSGETQYF.

This clone was seen more than once but under ten times. The chain employs TRBV27 and TRBJ2-3, with 7 bases identical to TRBD2. The CDR3 contains 17 residues. Trimming took 2 bases from V and 3 from J; bases not matched to a gene: 11. In germline, CDR1 is MNHEY, CDR2 SMNVEV (reference sequence). The CDR3 region has the DNA TGTGCCAGCAGTTTAGGGACTCGGGGAGGGAGGACAGATACGCAGTATTTT. Its translation: CASSLGTRGGRTDTQYF.

The chain couples TRBV6-7 to TRBJ2-1, with unresolved D. TRBV6-7 is noted as an ORF with a role that remains uncertain. The CDR3 runs 18 residues. V shed 0 bases and J shed 5 bases, with 20 bases lying between them. For the CDR3, the DNA is TGTGCCAGCAGTTACTCGAGTGATTTGCTGTGTATGGACAATGAGCAGTTCTTC. It is translated as CASSYSSDLLCMDNEQFF.

The rearrangement joins TRBV12-5 to TRBJ2-7; possibly TRBD1 for D (5 bases). Germline assignment: CDR1 LGHNT and CDR2 FRNRAP. Trimming cost V 1 base and J 2 bases, with 15 bases left between them. The CDR3 sequence is 16 residues long. The CDR3 reads CASGLGQGPPTYEQYF. The CDR3 DNA reads TGTGCTAGTGGTTTGGGCCAGGGCCCGCCAACCTACGAGCAGTACTTC.

J is TRBJ2-2 and V is TRBV7-6; weak D call: TRBD1 (5 bases). Germline V lookup: CDR1 SGHVS, CDR2 FNYEAQ. V was cut by 5 bases and J by 0 bases, with 13 bases left in between. The CDR3 runs 16 residues. CDR3 region: CASSQFPGSNTGELFF. In nucleotides, the CDR3 is TGTGCCAGCAGCCAATTTCCAGGGTCGAACACCGGGGAGCTGTTTTTT.

The chain recombines TRBV5-3 with TRBJ1-5, with 8 bases fitting TRBD1. TRBV5-3 is an open reading frame, and its role is uncertain. The CDR3 has 18 amino acids. Trimming at V came to 3 bases and at J to 0 bases, leaving 11 bases not matched to a gene. The CDR3 protein is CARSWIPGQVYSNQPQHF. The CDR3 DNA follows: TGTGCCAGAAGCTGGATTCCGGGACAGGTCTATAGCAATCAGCCCCAGCATTTT.

The chain employs TRBV4-1 and TRBJ1-2; D is ambiguous. The CDR3 totals 13 residues. Germline V gene sequence: CDR1 MGHRA, CDR2 YSYEKL. V lost 2 bases, J lost 7 bases, and 11 bases lay in between. CDR3 nucleotides: TGCGCCAGCAGCCAAACGGGAGACGGTGGCTACACCTTC. As protein: CASSQTGDGGYTF.

The chain uses TRBV27 and TRBJ2-7; possibly TRBD2 for D (5 bases). CDR3 length: 15 residues. Germline V lookup: CDR1 MNHEY, CDR2 SMNVEV (reference sequence). The V gene lost 8 bases and the J gene lost 2 bases, with 19 bases spanning the gap. CDR3 nucleotide sequence: TGTGCCAGCTACGGAGTCCGGGAAGGGCCCTACGAGCAGTACTTC. The encoded protein is CASYGVREGPYEQYF.

The J gene is TRBJ2-3, the V gene TRBV6-4; 12 bases line up with TRBD2. This CDR3 is built from 14 residues. J gave up 4 bases and V 4 bases, and 0 bases lay outside the gene matches. The germline CDR1 and CDR2 sequences are MRHNA and SNTAGT. CDR3 coding DNA: TGTGCCAGCAGTGCTAGCGGGGGGGCAGATACGCAGTATTTT. Translating it yields CASSASGGADTQYF.

As DNA, the CDR3 is TGCGCCAGCAGCTTTGGGGACAGGGGGACTCCTAATTCACCCCTCCACTTT. Its translation is CASSFGDRGTPNSPLHF. The chain carries TRBV5-1 and TRBJ1-6; 11 bases are a match to TRBD1. V lost 2 bases, J lost 6 bases, and 7 bases stayed unmatched. There are 17 residues in the CDR3. The V gene's germline CDR1 is SGHRS and CDR2 YFSETQ.

A few counts support this clone. The chain uses TRBV9 and TRBJ1-5; unclear D gene. This CDR3 has 14 amino acids. The V end lost 3 bases, the J end lost 0 bases, and 7 bases lay between the germline ends. Germline assignment: CDR1 SGDLS and CDR2 YYNGEE. The CDR3 coding sequence is TGTGCCAGCAGCGCCGGGGTTAGCAATCAGCCCCAGCATTTT. The encoded protein is CASSAGVSNQPQHF.

The chain uses TRBV5-6 and TRBJ2-5; 11 nucleotides line up with TRBD2. Looked up from germline, CDR1 is SGHDT and CDR2 is YYEEEE. CDR3 length: 15 amino acids. Trimming at V came to 4 bases and at J to 5 bases, leaving 7 bases not matched to a gene. The CDR3 DNA is TGTGCCAGCAGCAATAGCGGGAGGGGTAAGGAGACCCAGTACTTC. Amino acids: CASSNSGRGKETQYF.

The chain employs TRBV6-5 and TRBJ2-7; TRBD1 is a possible D gene (6 bases). The germline gives CDR1 MNHEY, CDR2 SVGAGI. V lost 5 bases and J lost 1, with 12 bases in between. CDR3 length equals 14 residues. CDR3 in DNA: TGTGCCAGCAGTGGCGAACAGGGTTCCTACGAGCAGTACTTC. Residues: CASSGEQGSYEQYF.

The V and J genes are TRBV13 and TRBJ1-1, with TRBD1 as a possible D gene (6 bases). Germline values: CDR1 PRHDT, CDR2 FYEKMQ (reference sequence). V lost 5 bases and J lost 8, with 12 bases in between. This CDR3 has 12 amino acids. The CDR3, as DNA: TGTGCCAGCAGCCGAACAGGGAAAGAAGCTTTCTTT. Its protein product is CASSRTGKEAFF.

This chain connects TRBV5-5 to TRBJ2-7; D might be TRBD1 (8 bases). Germline V gene sequence: CDR1 SGHKS, CDR2 YYEKEE (reference sequence). V was shortened by 0 bases and J by 7 bases, with 20 bases between the two germline ends. CDR3 length equals 16 residues. Written as DNA, the CDR3 is TGTGCCAGCAGCTTGGCTGGACAGGGTGCAGCGGGGGAGCAGTACTTC. Its protein is CASSLAGQGAAGEQYF.

For the CDR3, the DNA is TGTGCCAGCAGTTTTTTGGGGCCTGGAAACACCATATATTTT. The encoded protein is CASSFLGPGNTIYF. J is TRBJ1-3 and V is TRBV27, with a tentative D call TRBD1 (5 bases). Germline V gene data show CDR1 as MNHEY and CDR2 as SMNVEV (reference sequence). Trimming removed 3 bases from V and 2 bases from J, with 8 bases in between. The CDR3 consists of 14 residues.

V gene TRBV4-2 combines with J gene TRBJ1-4; D ambiguous. CDR1 is LGHNA and CDR2 is YNFKEQ in the germline V gene. V dropped 0 bases and J dropped 5 bases, with 7 bases sitting between them. The CDR3 covers 14 residues. The CDR3 nucleotides are TGTGCCAGCAGCCAAGACCCTCTAAATGAAAAACTGTTTTTT. Its translation is CASSQDPLNEKLFF.

This sequence joins TRBV6-6 and TRBJ1-1; D gene unclear. Per the germline V gene, CDR1 is MNHNY and CDR2 is SVGAGI (reference sequence). Trimming shortened V by 10 bases and J by 4 bases, and 13 bases separated the two germline ends. The CDR3 is made up of 12 amino acids. The CDR3 region is CATLTAGTEAFF. The CDR3 DNA reads as TGTGCCACCCTAACAGCGGGCACTGAAGCTTTCTTT.

This chain uses TRBV19 with TRBJ2-7; D is undetermined. The CDR3 runs to 12 residues. Germline CDR1 is LNHDA and CDR2 is SQIVND (reference sequence). Trimming cost V 2 bases and J 7 bases, with 9 bases left between them. The CDR3 sequence is CASSIPGGEQYF. CDR3 bases: TGTGCCAGTAGTATACCAGGTGGGGAGCAGTACTTC.

This chain joins TRBV11-3 and TRBJ2-1; 14 bases map to TRBD2. Trimming took 5 bases from V and 8 from J; bases not matched to a gene: 11. CDR3 size: 17 residues. The germline V gene encodes CDR1 SGHNT and CDR2 YENEEA. For the CDR3, the DNA is TGTGCCAGCAGCCCCGGGACTAGCGGGAGTTCTTCACATGAGCAGTTCTTC. This sequence encodes CASSPGTSGSSSHEQFF.

This clone was counted a few times. The rearrangement uses TRBV6-6 and TRBJ2-7; D is unresolved. V was pared by 3 bases and J by 2 bases, with 8 bases between. The germline gives CDR1 MNHNY, CDR2 SVGAGI (reference sequence). This CDR3 comprises 13 residues. In nucleotides, the CDR3 is TGTGCCAGCAGTTATAATCCGGCCTACGAGCAGTACTTC. Translated, it gives CASSYNPAYEQYF.

V usage is TRBV29-1 and J usage is TRBJ2-1, with TRBD1 as a possible D gene (5 bases). Deletions cut 6 bases from V and 7 bases from J, with 10 bases between. This CDR3 is 11 amino acids long. Germline V gives CDR1 SQVTM, CDR2 ANQGSEA. The CDR3 sequence: CSVATVNEQFF. For the CDR3, the DNA is TGCAGCGTGGCGACAGTGAATGAGCAGTTCTTC.